This T cell receptor beta chain emerged from a study of brain T cells in children with intractable seizures. Concerning this clone: No antigen is known for it.

The sequenced cases were selected for having the highest brain T cell transcript signatures. Pre-surgery treatment included at least one anti-epileptic drug. The ends were cut back, 4 bases at V and 1 base at J, with 7 bases in the middle. The CDR3 spans 14 residues. CDR1 and CDR2 from the germline V gene are LGHDT and YNNKEL (reference sequence). Profiling relied on immunoSEQ multiplex PCR, and the TCRdb table lists in-frame clones only, not all of them. The sample has roughly 69,000 clones; roughly 95% are singletons. Findings and caveats of the study: Viral specificity was inferred only from CDR3 similarity; HCMV serostatus was unknown.

This rearrangement joins TRBV3-1 (or the pseudogene TRBV3-2) to TRBJ2-2; weak D call: TRBD1 (6 bases). Sequencing was performed on peripheral blood, taken at surgery. This TCR was sampled from a boy under two years old with focal cortical dysplasia and intractable seizures. CDR3 sequence reads: CASSPTGNTGELFF. CDR3 in DNA: TGTGCCAGCAGCCCGACAGGGAACACCGGGGAGCTGTTTTTT.